By share, the clone carrying this T cell receptor (beta chain) counts as large (0.1 to 1%). Its cognate antigen is unknown. This entry comes from a study of T cell repertoires in aging, cancer and after chemotherapy. Looking at the study overall: Pre- and post-chemotherapy samples were paired from chronic lymphocytic leukemia patients treated with fludarabine- or bendamustine-based regimens. The whole study produced a dataset of some 9 million TCR reads.

The template was genomic DNA from peripheral blood, not RNA. TRB rearrangements spanning V, D and J were amplified using mixed TRB-A/B primers. TCRdb used MiXCR to reprocess the multiplex PCR reads, holding one entry per CDR3 protein. The sample carries fewer than 6,000 distinct CDR3 sequences, 23% recorded once. Study-wide results and limits: Median generation probability rose over the chemotherapy interval in each cancer cohort, suggesting rebound thymic output.

Trimming removed 5 bases from V and 8 bases from J; junction bases left unmatched: 5. Germline CDR1 and CDR2: LNHNV and YYDKDF (reference sequence). This CDR3 has 14 amino acids. The source of this sequence is a human donor with a blood cancer. V gene TRBV15 combines with J gene TRBJ2-1; TRBD1 agrees at 11 bases. The specimen sequenced was blood. CDR3 DNA sequence: TGTGCCACCAGCGTAGGACAGGGGGCCGATGAGCAGTTCTTC. This encodes CATSVGQGADEQFF.